This T cell receptor (beta chain) stems from a study of T cell responses to AZD1222 COVID-19 vaccine. Study results and caveats: The reported proportion of spike-specific TCRs targeting unmutated variant regions was nearly half. Increases in Spike-specific TCR breadth and depth were seen after two AZD1222 doses.

The CDR3 runs 14 residues. Per the germline V gene, CDR1 is GTSNPN and CDR2 is SVGIG (reference sequence). V dropped 0 bases and J dropped 0 bases, with 6 bases sitting between them. As for this clone: Its antigen is as yet unknown.

Profiled with immunoSEQ multiplex PCR; TCRdb holds only in-frame clones, not every one. This table holds about 100,000 clones, 80% to 95% found once. The receptor's source is an adult in good health. The rearrangement uses TRBV30 and TRBJ1-3, with no clear D. The sample in question was peripheral blood, obtained on day 0 of AZD1222 vaccination. DNA of the CDR3: TGTGCCTGGAGTGTTACCTACTCTGGAAACACCATATATTTT. It is translated as CAWSVTYSGNTIYF.